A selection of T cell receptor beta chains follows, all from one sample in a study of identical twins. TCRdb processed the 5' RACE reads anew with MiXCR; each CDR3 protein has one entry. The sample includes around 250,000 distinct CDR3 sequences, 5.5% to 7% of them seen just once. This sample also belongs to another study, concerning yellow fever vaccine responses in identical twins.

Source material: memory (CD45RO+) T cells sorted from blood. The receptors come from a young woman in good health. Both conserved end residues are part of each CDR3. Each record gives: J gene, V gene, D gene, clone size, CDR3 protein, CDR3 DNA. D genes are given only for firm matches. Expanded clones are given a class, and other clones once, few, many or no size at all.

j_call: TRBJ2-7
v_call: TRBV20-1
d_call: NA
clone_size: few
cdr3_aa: CSASQTSNFHEQYF
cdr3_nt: TGCAGTGCTTCCCAGACTAGTAACTTCCACGAGCAGTACTTC

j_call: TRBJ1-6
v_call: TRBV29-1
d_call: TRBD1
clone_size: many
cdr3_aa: CSVATGARSPLHF
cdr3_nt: TGCAGCGTTGCTACAGGGGCACGTTCACCCCTCCACTTT

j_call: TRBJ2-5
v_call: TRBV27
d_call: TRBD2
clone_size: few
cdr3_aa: CASSLVAGRQETQYF
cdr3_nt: TGTGCCAGCAGTTTAGTAGCGGGGAGGCAAGAGACCCAGTACTTC

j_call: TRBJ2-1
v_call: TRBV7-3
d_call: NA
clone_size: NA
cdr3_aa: CASSPPPLGDSYNEQFF
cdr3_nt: TGTGCCAGCAGCCCCCCCCCACTAGGGGATTCCTACAATGAGCAGTTCTTC

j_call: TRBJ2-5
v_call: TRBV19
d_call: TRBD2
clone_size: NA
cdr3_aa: CASSIKAGVRETQYF
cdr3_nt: TGTGCCAGTAGTATTAAAGCGGGAGTTCGAGAGACCCAGTACTTC

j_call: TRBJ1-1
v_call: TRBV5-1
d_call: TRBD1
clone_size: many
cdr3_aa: CASSHGDRAEAFF
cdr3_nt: TGCGCCAGCAGCCATGGGGACAGGGCAGAAGCTTTCTTT

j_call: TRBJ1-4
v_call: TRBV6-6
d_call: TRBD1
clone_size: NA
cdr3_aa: CASRTGLEKLFF
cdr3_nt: TGTGCCAGCCGGACAGGGCTGGAAAAACTGTTTTTT

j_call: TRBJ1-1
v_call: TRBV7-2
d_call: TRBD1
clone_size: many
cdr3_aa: CASSSTGESNTEAFF
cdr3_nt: TGTGCCAGCAGCTCTACAGGGGAATCGAACACTGAAGCTTTCTTT

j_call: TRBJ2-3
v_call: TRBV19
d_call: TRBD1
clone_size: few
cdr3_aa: CASSFGQGADTQYF
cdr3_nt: TGTGCCAGTAGTTTCGGACAGGGGGCGGATACGCAGTATTTT

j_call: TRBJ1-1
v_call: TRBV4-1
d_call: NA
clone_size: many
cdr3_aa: CASSQVFGGSTEAFF
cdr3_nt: TGCGCCAGCAGCCAAGTTTTTGGGGGGAGCACTGAAGCTTTCTTT

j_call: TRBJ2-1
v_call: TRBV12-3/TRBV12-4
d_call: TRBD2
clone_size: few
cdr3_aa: CASSNLAGGEQFF
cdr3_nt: TGTGCCAGCAGTAATTTAGCGGGAGGTGAGCAGTTCTTC

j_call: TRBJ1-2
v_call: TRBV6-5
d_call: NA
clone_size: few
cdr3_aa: CASSYRSGVYGYTF
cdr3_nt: TGTGCCAGCAGTTATCGGTCAGGGGTCTATGGCTACACCTTC

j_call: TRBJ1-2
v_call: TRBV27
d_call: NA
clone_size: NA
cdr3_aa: CASRSGVLRYGYTF
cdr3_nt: TGTGCCAGCAGGTCAGGGGTGCTTAGGTATGGCTACACCTTC

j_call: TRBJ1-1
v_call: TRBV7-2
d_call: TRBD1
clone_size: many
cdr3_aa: CASRGETGKETEAFF
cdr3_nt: TGTGCCAGCAGGGGCGAGACAGGGAAAGAGACTGAAGCTTTCTTT

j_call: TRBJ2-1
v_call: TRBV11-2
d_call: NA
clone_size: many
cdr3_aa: CASSLGSPLSYNEQFF
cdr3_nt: TGTGCCAGCAGCTTAGGGAGTCCTCTCTCCTACAATGAGCAGTTCTTC

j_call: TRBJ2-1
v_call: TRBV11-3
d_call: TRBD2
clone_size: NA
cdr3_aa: CASSFGLAGGQEQFF
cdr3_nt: TGTGCCAGCAGCTTTGGACTAGCGGGAGGGCAGGAGCAGTTCTTC

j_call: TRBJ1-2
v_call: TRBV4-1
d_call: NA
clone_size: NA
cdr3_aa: CASSQGVGTNYGYTF
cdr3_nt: TGCGCCAGCAGCCAAGGGGTAGGAACAAACTATGGCTACACCTTC

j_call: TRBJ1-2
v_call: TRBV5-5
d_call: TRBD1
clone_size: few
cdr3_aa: CASSPGAGGFNYGYTF
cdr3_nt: TGTGCCAGCAGCCCCGGGGCAGGGGGCTTCAACTATGGCTACACCTTC

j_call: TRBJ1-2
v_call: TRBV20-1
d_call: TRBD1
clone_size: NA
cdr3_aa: CSARRQGGYTF
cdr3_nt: TGCAGTGCTCGAAGACAGGGAGGCTACACCTTC

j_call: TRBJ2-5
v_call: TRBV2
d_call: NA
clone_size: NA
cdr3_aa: CASSEIGSGETQYF
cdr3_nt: TGTGCCAGCAGTGAAATCGGTTCAGGAGAGACCCAGTACTTC

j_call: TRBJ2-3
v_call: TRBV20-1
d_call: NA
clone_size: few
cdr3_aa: CSARDSTGTTFLDTQYF
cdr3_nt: TGCAGTGCTAGAGATTCGACCGGGACAACATTTTTAGATACGCAGTATTTT

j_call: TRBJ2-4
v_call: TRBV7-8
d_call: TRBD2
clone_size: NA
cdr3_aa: CASSFSRVAGLDRSKNIQYF
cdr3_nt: TGTGCCAGCAGCTTCTCCAGAGTAGCGGGACTAGACAGATCCAAAAACATTCAGTACTTC

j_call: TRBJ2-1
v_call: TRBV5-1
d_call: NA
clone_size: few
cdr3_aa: CASSLGQSRVNEQFF
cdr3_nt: TGCGCCAGCAGCTTGGGGCAAAGCAGGGTTAATGAGCAGTTCTTC

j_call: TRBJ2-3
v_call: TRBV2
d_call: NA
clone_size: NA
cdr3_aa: CASSESGGTTDTQYF
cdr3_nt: TGTGCCAGCAGTGAATCCGGAGGTACCACAGATACGCAGTATTTT

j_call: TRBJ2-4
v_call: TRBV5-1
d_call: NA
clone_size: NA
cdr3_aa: CASSPNVENIQYF
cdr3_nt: TGCGCCAGCAGCCCCAACGTCGAGAACATTCAGTACTTC

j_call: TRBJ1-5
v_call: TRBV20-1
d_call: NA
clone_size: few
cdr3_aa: CSAIAGTNQPQHF
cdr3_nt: TGCAGTGCGATAGCGGGGACCAATCAGCCCCAGCATTTT

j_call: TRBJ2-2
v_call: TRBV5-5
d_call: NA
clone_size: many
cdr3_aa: CASSLGTGMNTGELFF
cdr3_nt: TGTGCCAGCAGCTTGGGTACGGGGATGAACACCGGGGAGCTGTTTTTT

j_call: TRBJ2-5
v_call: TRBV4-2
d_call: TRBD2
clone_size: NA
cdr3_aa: CASSPPSGIGGETQYF
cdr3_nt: TGTGCCAGCAGCCCTCCTAGCGGGATCGGAGGGGAGACCCAGTACTTC

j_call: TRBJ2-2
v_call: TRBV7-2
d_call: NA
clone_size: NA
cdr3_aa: CASSPQGLNTGELFF
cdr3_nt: TGTGCCAGCAGCCCCCAGGGGCTTAACACCGGGGAGCTGTTTTTT

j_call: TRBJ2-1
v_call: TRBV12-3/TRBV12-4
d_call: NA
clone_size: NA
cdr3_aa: CASTRGSSYNEQFF
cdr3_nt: TGTGCCAGCACGAGGGGAAGCTCCTACAATGAGCAGTTCTTC

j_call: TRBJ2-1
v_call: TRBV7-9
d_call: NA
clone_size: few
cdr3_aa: CASSLYTTYNEQFF
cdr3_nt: TGTGCCAGCAGCTTATACACGACCTACAATGAGCAGTTCTTC

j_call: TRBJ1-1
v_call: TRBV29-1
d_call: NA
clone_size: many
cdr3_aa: CSGLFGPSEAFF
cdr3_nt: TGCAGCGGTCTCTTTGGGCCCTCTGAAGCTTTCTTT

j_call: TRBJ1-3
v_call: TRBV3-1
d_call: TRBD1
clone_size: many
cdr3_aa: CASRYRGSGNTIYF
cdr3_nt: TGTGCCAGCAGGTACAGGGGCTCTGGAAACACCATATATTTT

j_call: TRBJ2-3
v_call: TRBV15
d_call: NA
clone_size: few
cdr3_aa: CATSREAGEGTDTQYF
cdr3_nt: TGTGCCACCAGCAGAGAGGCAGGGGAGGGTACAGATACGCAGTATTTT

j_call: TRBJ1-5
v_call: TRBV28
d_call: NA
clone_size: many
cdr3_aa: CASSLTAHQPQHF
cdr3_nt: TGTGCCAGCAGTTTGACGGCTCATCAGCCCCAGCATTTT

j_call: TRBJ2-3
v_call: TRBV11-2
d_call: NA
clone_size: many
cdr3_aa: CASSRVGFLTQYF
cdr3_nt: TGTGCCAGCAGCCGAGTGGGGTTCTTGACGCAGTATTTT

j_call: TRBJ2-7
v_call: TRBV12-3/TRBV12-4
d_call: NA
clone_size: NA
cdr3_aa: CASSIISLRVSEQYF
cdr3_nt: TGTGCCAGCTCCATAATCTCCCTCAGGGTAAGCGAGCAGTACTTC

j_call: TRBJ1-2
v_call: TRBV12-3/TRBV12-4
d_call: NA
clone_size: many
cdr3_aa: CASSSGGSYGYTF
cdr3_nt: TGTGCCAGCAGTTCGGGGGGAAGCTATGGCTACACCTTC

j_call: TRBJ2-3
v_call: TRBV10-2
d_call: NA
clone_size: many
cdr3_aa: CASSQGLGTDTQYF
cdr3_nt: TGCGCCAGCAGCCAAGGGTTAGGCACAGATACGCAGTATTTT

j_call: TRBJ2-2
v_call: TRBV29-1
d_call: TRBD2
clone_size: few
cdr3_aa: CSVRLAGGNTGELFF
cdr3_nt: TGCAGCGTCAGACTAGCGGGAGGGAACACCGGGGAGCTGTTTTTT

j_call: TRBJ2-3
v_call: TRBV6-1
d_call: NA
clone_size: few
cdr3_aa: CASSEFETGVTDTQYF
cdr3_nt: TGTGCCAGCAGTGAATTTGAGACGGGAGTCACAGATACGCAGTATTTT

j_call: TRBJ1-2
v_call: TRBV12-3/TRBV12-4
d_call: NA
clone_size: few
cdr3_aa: CASSLKGGTNYGYTF
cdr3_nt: TGTGCCAGCAGTTTAAAGGGGGGGACTAACTATGGCTACACCTTC

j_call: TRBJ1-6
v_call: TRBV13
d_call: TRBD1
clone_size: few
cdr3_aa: CASSSARDRSPLHF
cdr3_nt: TGTGCCAGCAGCTCTGCCAGGGACAGGTCCCCCCTCCACTTT

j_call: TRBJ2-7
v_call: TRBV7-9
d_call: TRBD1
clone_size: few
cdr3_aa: CASSTGTGAWEQYF
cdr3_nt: TGTGCCAGCAGCACCGGGACAGGGGCATGGGAGCAGTACTTC

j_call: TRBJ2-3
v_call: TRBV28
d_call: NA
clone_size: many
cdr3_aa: CASRGPGSSTDTQYF
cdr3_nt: TGTGCCAGCAGGGGCCCGGGATCTAGCACAGATACGCAGTATTTT

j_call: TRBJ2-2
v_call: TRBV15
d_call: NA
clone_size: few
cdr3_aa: CATSNPVPGELFF
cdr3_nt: TGTGCCACCAGCAACCCCGTTCCCGGGGAGCTGTTTTTT

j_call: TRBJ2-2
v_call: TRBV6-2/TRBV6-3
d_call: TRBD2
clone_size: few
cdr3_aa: CASSTPSLSGSGPTNTGELFF
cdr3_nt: TGTGCCAGCAGTACGCCGTCCTTGAGCGGGAGCGGCCCCACGAACACCGGGGAGCTGTTTTTT

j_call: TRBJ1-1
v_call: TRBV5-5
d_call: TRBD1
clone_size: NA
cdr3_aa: CASQGGQGAEAFF
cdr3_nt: TGTGCCAGCCAGGGGGGACAGGGGGCTGAAGCTTTCTTT

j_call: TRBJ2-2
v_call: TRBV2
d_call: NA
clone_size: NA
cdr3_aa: CASSEEGARGELFF
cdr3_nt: TGTGCCAGCAGTGAGGAAGGGGCCCGTGGGGAGCTGTTTTTT

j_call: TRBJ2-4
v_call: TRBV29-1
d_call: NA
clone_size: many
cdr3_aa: CSVSRDLGNIQYF
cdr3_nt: TGCAGCGTTTCCAGGGACCTGGGGAACATTCAGTACTTC